This TCR beta chain was retrieved from a study of control samples from healthy donors and cancer patients. The protocol was immunoSEQ multiplex PCR, while the TCRdb copy is restricted to in-frame clones and leaves out a portion. The sample lists some 120,000 clones; around 91% were seen once. Germline CDR1 and CDR2: ENHRY and SYGVKD. V shed 11 bases and J shed 0 bases, with 19 bases lying between them. The CDR3 has 15 amino acids. This clone has just one count. The material sequenced was PBMCs. This clonotype originated in a woman between 50 and 59 years old with colorectal cancer. The J gene is TRBJ2-5, the V gene TRBV10-3; D is perhaps TRBD2 (7 bases). CDR3 region: CAATGGASDQETQYF. The CDR3 DNA reads as TGTGCCGCTACGGGGGGCGCGTCGGACCAAGAGACCCAGTACTTC.